This entry lists 24 T cell receptor beta chains sequenced from one sample in a study of T-cell memory formation after mild COVID-19. One entry per CDR3 protein results from TCRdb running MiXCR on the 5' RACE reads. Of approximately 260,000 distinct CDR3 sequences in the sample, about 17% were seen once. The source material was PBMCs or a T cell subset sorted from them (not recorded which). The source is a man younger than 30 who had mild COVID-19 (a few samples of this study predate the infection). Cell type and time point are not known.

This rearrangement joins TRBV10-3 to TRBJ1-1, with TRBD1 matching over 10 bases. J was trimmed by 3 bases and V by 4 bases; bases with no gene match: 17. The length of the CDR3 is 19 residues. Germline CDR1 is ENHRY and CDR2 is SYGVKD. The CDR3 DNA reads as TGTGCCATCAGTGCAAGAACCCGGGACAGGGGATTTAGTGACACTGAAGCTTTCTTT. Protein: CAISARTRDRGFSDTEAFF.

This clonotype was counted at least ten times. The chain uses TRBV4-2 and TRBJ2-2; TRBD1 might be the D (6 bases). The CDR3 spans 17 residues. Germline CDR1 and CDR2: LGHNA and YNFKEQ. Trimming stripped 0 bases from V and 5 bases from J, with 16 bases between. The chain's CDR3 is CASSQEGDKRTTGELFF. The CDR3 DNA reads TGTGCCAGCAGCCAAGAGGGGGACAAACGAACAACCGGGGAGCTGTTTTTT.

This clonotype was seen a few times. The rearrangement links TRBV12-3 or TRBV12-4 to TRBJ2-3, with 10 bases matching TRBD2. Losses at the gene ends were 6 bases for V and 4 bases for J; bases not matched to a gene: 7. CDR3 length: 15 amino acids. The CDR3 spells CASRGSGGPADTQYF. CDR3 DNA sequence: TGTGCCAGCAGGGGTAGCGGGGGGCCGGCAGATACGCAGTATTTT.

The chain has TRBV10-3 and TRBJ1-1, with no clear D. From germline, CDR1 is ENHRY and CDR2 SYGVKD. Trimming took 6 bases from V and 0 from J, leaving 17 bases between them. The CDR3 contains 16 residues. As DNA, the CDR3 is TGTGCCATCAGCCCCAGGAGGGAGGGAATGAACACTGAAGCTTTCTTT. Translation gives CAISPRREGMNTEAFF.

This rearrangement joins TRBV15 to TRBJ1-6, with D possibly matching TRBD1 (6 bases). CDR1 LNHNV and CDR2 YYDKDF come from the germline V gene (reference sequence). The germline V and J ends were trimmed by 0 bases and 6 bases, with 6 bases remaining between them. The CDR3 runs 14 residues. In nucleotides, the CDR3 is TGTGCCACCAGCAGAGAACAGGGTAATTCACCCCTCCACTTT. This sequence encodes CATSREQGNSPLHF.

The chain employs TRBV10-1 and TRBJ1-5; a possible D gene is TRBD1 (6 bases). The V and J ends lost 4 bases and 5 bases respectively, with 15 bases between them. Per germline, CDR1 WNHNN and CDR2 SYGVQD (reference sequence). The length of the CDR3 is 15 residues. The CDR3 loop is CASSVQGGQDQPQHF. DNA of the CDR3: TGCGCCAGCAGTGTACAGGGCGGTCAGGATCAGCCCCAGCATTTT.

This clonotype was counted ten times or more. One end of the junction does not line up with germline, which may come from a read error. This sequence joins TRBV4-2 and TRBJ1-5; 7 positions agree with TRBD1. The germline CDR1 and CDR2 sequences are LGHNA and YNFKEQ. This CDR3 comprises 13 residues. CDR3 DNA: TGCGCCAGCAGCCAGGGGGGGAATCAGCCCCAGCATTTT. Protein product: CASSQGGNQPQHF.

In DNA, the CDR3 is TGTGCCAGCTCACCGAGGGGGACAGGGGCCAACGTCCTGACTTTC. Amino acids: CASSPRGTGANVLTF. This chain uses TRBV18 with TRBJ2-6, with D perhaps matching TRBD1 (6 bases). The germline gives CDR1 KGHSH, CDR2 LQKENI. V was clipped by 3 bases and J by 4 bases, with 10 bases between them. This CDR3 has 15 residues.

The rearrangement links TRBV12-3 or TRBV12-4 to TRBJ2-1; the D gene is possibly TRBD2 (5 bases). This CDR3 spans 15 amino acids. V dropped 4 bases and J dropped 3 bases, with 13 bases sitting between them. The chain's CDR3 is CASSSQGRDYNEQFF. CDR3 in DNA: TGTGCCAGCAGTTCCCAAGGCCGGGACTACAATGAGCAGTTCTTC.

This clonotype was counted between two and nine times. The CDR3 DNA reads as TGTGCCAGCAGCTCTATCCGGGACAGAGACTACGAGCAGTACTTC. Translated: CASSSIRDRDYEQYF. The V gene is TRBV11-2, the J gene TRBJ2-7, with TRBD1 identical over 7 bases. There are 15 residues in the CDR3. The germline V gene encodes CDR1 SGHAT and CDR2 FQNNGV. V dropped 4 bases and J dropped 3; count of bases not matched to a gene: 9.

The chain combines TRBV6-6 with TRBJ1-3, with unresolved D. Germline CDR1 MNHNY, CDR2 SVGAGI (reference sequence). The CDR3 consists of 16 residues. V gave up 3 bases and J gave up 0 bases, with 12 bases separating them. CDR3 DNA: TGTGCCAGCAGTTATTCCCACAGTGTCTCTGGAAACACCATATATTTT. This gives the protein CASSYSHSVSGNTIYF.

The table lists this clonotype with a few counts. This rearrangement joins TRBV4-1 to TRBJ1-1; D is unresolved. V lost 1 base to trimming and J lost 1 base, with 10 bases between them. Germline CDR1 MGHRA, CDR2 YSYEKL. The CDR3 has 15 residues. CDR3: CASSQGVLRNTEAFF. In DNA form, the CDR3 reads TGCGCCAGCAGCCAAGGAGTCCTCAGGAACACTGAAGCTTTCTTT.

This clonotype was detected a few times. The CDR3 bases are TGTGCCTGGACCGGGACAGTGATTTCGGCTCGTCCAGGGGCCAACGTCCTGACTTTC. Its protein product is CAWTGTVISARPGANVLTF. The chain joins TRBV30 to TRBJ2-6, with 7 bases that match TRBD1. The CDR3 has 19 amino acids. Losses at the gene ends were 4 bases for V and 4 bases for J; bases not matched to a gene: 19. Per the germline V gene, CDR1 is GTSNPN and CDR2 is SVGIG (reference sequence).

The V and J genes are TRBV6-2 or TRBV6-3 and TRBJ2-5, with D tentatively TRBD1 or TRBD2 (6 bases each). The germline V gene encodes CDR1 MNHEY and CDR2 SVGEGT. The CDR3 is 12 residues long. Between the trimmed V and J ends, which lost 9 bases and 4 bases, there was a span of 12 bases. This chain's CDR3 is CASLQGGETQYF. The DNA for the CDR3 is TGTGCCAGTCTACAGGGAGGAGAGACCCAGTACTTC.

This clonotype was found many times. This CDR3 is CASSFQGADTEAFF. For the CDR3, the DNA is TGTGCCAGCAGCTTTCAGGGGGCGGACACTGAAGCTTTCTTT. The rearrangement links TRBV7-9 to TRBJ1-1; 8 bases are a match to TRBD1. The CDR3 covers 14 residues. V lost 3 bases to trimming and J lost 3 bases; unmatched junction nucleotides: 3. Per germline, CDR1 SEHNR and CDR2 FQNEAQ (reference sequence).

This rearrangement joins TRBV5-1 to TRBJ2-7; D assignment may be TRBD1 or TRBD2 (5 bases each). CDR3 length: 15 amino acids. Trimming stripped 0 bases from V and 5 bases from J, with 15 bases between. Germline V gene data show CDR1 as SGHRS and CDR2 as YFSETQ. CDR3 sequence: CASSLEGTTGHEQYV. The CDR3, as DNA: TGCGCCAGCAGCTTGGAGGGGACCACCGGCCACGAGCAGTACGTC.

This chain uses TRBV30 with TRBJ1-1; D remains ambiguous. The ends were cut back, 2 bases at V and 5 bases at J, with 6 bases in the middle. The CDR3 spans 11 residues. Germline V CDR1 and CDR2: GTSNPN, SVGIG (reference sequence). As DNA, the CDR3 is TGTGCCTGGAGTTTAGGTACTGAAGCTTTCTTT. Amino acids: CAWSLGTEAFF.

In DNA, the CDR3 is TGTGCCAGCAGCTTAGGGTGGTCGGAGGACTACGAGCAGTACTTC. It codes for CASSLGWSEDYEQYF. The chain carries TRBV7-8 and TRBJ2-7, with TRBD2 as a possible D gene (5 bases). The CDR3 covers 15 residues. CDR1 and CDR2 (germline): SGHVS, FQNEAQ. V dropped 1 base and J dropped 3 bases, with 13 bases sitting between them.

This clonotype showed up just a few times. The gene calls are TRBV4-3 and TRBJ1-2; 10 bases agree with TRBD1. This CDR3 is 15 amino acids long. From germline, CDR1 is LGHNA and CDR2 YSLEER. With 4 bases clipped from V and 6 bases from J, the junction kept 8 bases outside the gene matches. In DNA form, the CDR3 reads TGCGCCAGCAGCCTTGGGGGACAGGGGATCGATGGCTACACCTTC. As protein: CASSLGGQGIDGYTF.

This clonotype was seen a handful of times. The chain recombines TRBV7-8 with TRBJ2-1, with 15 nucleotides matching TRBD2. J lost 8 bases, V lost 5 bases, and 7 bases had no gene match. Germline CDR1 and CDR2: SGHVS and FQNEAQ. The CDR3 runs 16 residues. The CDR3 loop reads CASSPRTSGGADEQFF. In DNA, the CDR3 is TGTGCCAGCAGCCCCCGGACTAGCGGGGGGGCTGATGAGCAGTTCTTC.

V and J are TRBV7-3 and TRBJ1-4; 8 bases align to TRBD1. Unmatched junction bases numbered 4, after V lost 4 bases and J lost 6 bases. Looked up from germline, CDR1 is SGHTA and CDR2 is FQGTGA. This CDR3 contains 14 residues. In DNA, the CDR3 is TGTGCCAGCAGCTCGACGGGACAGGATGAAAAACTGTTTTTT. The encoded protein is CASSSTGQDEKLFF.

This clonotype was seen a few times. This chain connects TRBV7-9 to TRBJ2-5; D is possibly TRBD2 (6 bases). This CDR3 has 13 amino acids. CDR1 and CDR2 from the germline V gene are SEHNR and FQNEAQ (reference sequence). V lost 4 bases, J lost 7 bases, and 13 bases lay in between. DNA for the CDR3: TGTGCCAGCAGCTCCGGGGAGGTAGGGACCCAGTACTTC. Its protein product is CASSSGEVGTQYF.

The chain links TRBV15 to TRBJ2-7, with D maybe TRBD2 (7 bases). This CDR3 has 14 amino acids. Germline V lookup: CDR1 LNHNV, CDR2 YYDKDF (reference sequence). V was trimmed by 4 bases and J by 3 bases, leaving 13 bases between them. The CDR3 spells CATSTRGGVYEQYF. In nucleotides, the CDR3 is TGTGCCACCAGCACTAGGGGGGGGGTCTACGAGCAGTACTTC.

The sample holds a few counts of this clonotype. The CDR3 DNA reads as TGCGCCAGCAGCCCGAGGACAGGGTCCGGCTACACCTTC. This gives the protein CASSPRTGSGYTF. This sequence joins TRBV5-1 and TRBJ1-2; 8 bases agree with TRBD1. Germline CDR1 SGHRS, CDR2 YFSETQ. This CDR3 has 13 residues. Trimming cost V 4 bases and J 8 bases; bases outside gene matches: 7. The variable domain in full, completed from reference TRBV5-1 and TRBJ1-2, reads KAGVTQTPRYLIKTRGQQVTLSCSPISGHRSVSWYQQTPGQGLQFLFEYFSETQRNKGNFPGRFSGRQFSNSRSEMNVSTLELGDSALYLCASSPRTGSGYTFGSGTRLTVV.